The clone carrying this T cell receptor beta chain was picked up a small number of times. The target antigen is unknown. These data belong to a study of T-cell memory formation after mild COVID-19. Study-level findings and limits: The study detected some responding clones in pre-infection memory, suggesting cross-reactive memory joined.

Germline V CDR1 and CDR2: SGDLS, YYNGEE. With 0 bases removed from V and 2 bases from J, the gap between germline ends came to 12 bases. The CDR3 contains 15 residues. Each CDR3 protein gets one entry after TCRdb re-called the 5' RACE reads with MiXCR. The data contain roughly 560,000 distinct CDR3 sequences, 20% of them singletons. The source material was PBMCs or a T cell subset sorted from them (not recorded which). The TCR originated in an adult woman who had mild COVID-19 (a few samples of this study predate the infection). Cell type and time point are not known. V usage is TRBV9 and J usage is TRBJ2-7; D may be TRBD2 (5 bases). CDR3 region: CASSVGGSEAYEQYF. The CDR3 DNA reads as TGTGCCAGCAGCGTAGGGGGTTCGGAGGCCTACGAGCAGTACTTC.